The TCR beta chain described here comes from a study of CD8 T cells in ankylosing spondylitis. With molecular barcodes, quantitative 5'-RACE was used to make the TCR beta libraries. TCRdb recomputed calls from the 5' RACE reads with MiXCR, one row per CDR3 protein. This table has roughly 130,000 distinct CDR3 sequences, 7.5% to 9.5% appearing once. Study results and limitations: Significantly higher representation of disease-linked clones was reported for matched ankylosing spondylitis synovial fluid.

The CDR3 is 16 amino acids. After removal of 3 bases from V and 5 bases from J, the junction contained 9 bases not matched to a gene. In germline, CDR1 is DFQATT, CDR2 SNEGSKA (reference sequence). This clonotype was seen a few times. The antigen is undetermined. The receptor was isolated from a male donor with ankylosing spondylitis. The chain links TRBV20-1 to TRBJ1-6; 8 bases are a match to TRBD1. Sequencing used synovial fluid, either unsorted or a sorted T cell fraction (not recorded which). Here the CDR3 DNA reads TGCAGTGCTAGGGGGGACAGGTGGGATCATAATTCACCCCTCCACTTT. Protein: CSARGDRWDHNSPLHF.